These 9 T cell receptor beta chains share one sample of origin, sequenced in a study of cytomegalovirus exposure and HLA in healthy donors. PCR primers comprised 60 Vbeta and 13 Jbeta primers. The repertoire was sequenced with immunoSEQ multiplex PCR; TCRdb's copy has only in-frame clones and lacks some. Here the sample spans about 69,000 clones, less than 70% being singletons. Sequenced material: PBMCs. The source is a woman aged 25 to 39 in good health and CMV-seronegative.

This chain joins TRBV15 and TRBJ2-1, with D possibly TRBD2 on 5 matching bases. V dropped 1 base and J dropped 6 bases, with 13 bases sitting between them. Germline V lookup: CDR1 LNHNV, CDR2 YYDKDF (reference sequence). CDR3 length: 15 residues. CDR3 bases: TGTGCCACCAGCAGAGGAGGCCAGCGGCTCAATGAGCAGTTCTTC. Translating gives CATSRGGQRLNEQFF.

The chain recombines TRBV27 with TRBJ2-7; possible D gene TRBD1, 6 bases. Trimming stripped 10 bases from V and 3 bases from J, with 10 bases between. The CDR3 totals 11 residues. Germline CDR1 MNHEY, CDR2 SMNVEV (reference sequence). The CDR3 bases are TGTGCCATCTCGGACAGCTACGAGCAGTACTTC. This codes for CAISDSYEQYF.

A single count supports this clone. The chain links TRBV5-4 to TRBJ1-2, with D unresolved. Germline V gene data show CDR1 as SGHNT and CDR2 as YYREEE (reference sequence). The V and J ends lost 4 bases and 7 bases respectively, with 8 bases between them. CDR3 length: 11 amino acids. This chain's CDR3 is CASSAGFGYTF. As DNA, the CDR3 is TGTGCCAGCAGCGCGGGGTTTGGCTACACCTTC.

V gene TRBV7-9 combines with J gene TRBJ2-7; possible D gene TRBD2, 5 bases. Trimming took 5 bases from V and 4 from J, leaving 12 bases between them. Per germline, CDR1 SEHNR and CDR2 FQNEAQ (reference sequence). This CDR3 has 13 residues. The CDR3 region is CASSDLWTYEQYF. CDR3 nucleotides: TGTGCCAGCAGCGACCTTTGGACTTACGAGCAGTACTTC.

The V call is TRBV5-1, the J call TRBJ1-6, with TRBD1 as a possible D gene (6 bases). Germline-derived CDR1 and CDR2 are SGHRS and YFSETQ. The CDR3 is made up of 16 amino acids. V lost 4 bases to trimming and J lost 7 bases, with 18 bases between them. The CDR3 is CASSRELTGYNSPLHF. DNA of the CDR3: TGCGCCAGCAGCAGGGAACTAACAGGGTACAATTCACCCCTCCACTTT. The full variable domain, its missing parts supplied by reference TRBV5-1 and TRBJ1-6, is KAGVTQTPRYLIKTRGQQVTLSCSPISGHRSVSWYQQTPGQGLQFLFEYFSETQRNKGNFPGRFSGRQFSNSRSEMNVSTLELGDSALYLCASSRELTGYNSPLHFGNGTRLTVT.

V gene TRBV5-1 combines with J gene TRBJ2-1, with 9 positions matching TRBD2. The junction had 3 bases not matched to a gene; V was cut back by 0 bases and J by 8 bases. The CDR3 loop spans 14 amino acids. Germline-derived CDR1 and CDR2 are SGHRS and YFSETQ. DNA for the CDR3: TGCGCCAGCAGCTTGGAGGGACTAGCCGATGAGCAGTTCTTC. Protein sequence: CASSLEGLADEQFF. Together with reference TRBV5-1 and TRBJ2-1, the CDR3 gives the full variable domain: KAGVTQTPRYLIKTRGQQVTLSCSPISGHRSVSWYQQTPGQGLQFLFEYFSETQRNKGNFPGRFSGRQFSNSRSEMNVSTLELGDSALYLCASSLEGLADEQFFGPGTRLTVL.

The chain has TRBV9 and TRBJ2-6; maybe TRBD2 (6 bases). Germline V CDR1 and CDR2: SGDLS, YYNGEE. Between the trimmed V and J ends, which lost 3 bases and 1 base, there was a span of 8 bases. The CDR3 is 15 residues long. This chain's CDR3 is CASSDGTSGANVLTF. The CDR3 nucleotides are TGTGCCAGCAGCGACGGGACTTCTGGGGCCAACGTCCTGACTTTC.

The chain recombines TRBV7-3 with TRBJ1-1; a weak D match, TRBD1 (6 bases). V gave up 3 bases and J gave up 7 bases, with 15 bases separating them. CDR1 and CDR2 from the germline V gene are SGHTA and FQGTGA. The CDR3 covers 14 residues. CDR3: CASSLGHTDGEAFF. In nucleotides, the CDR3 is TGTGCCAGCAGCTTGGGACACACTGACGGTGAAGCTTTCTTT.

This clone was detected a few times. The V gene is TRBV2, the J gene TRBJ1-5; no clear D gene. V dropped 6 bases and J dropped 2 bases, with 8 bases sitting between them. Per germline, CDR1 SNHLY and CDR2 FYNNEI. The CDR3 is 13 amino acids. This CDR3 reads CASREEGNQPQHF. The CDR3 DNA is TGTGCCAGCAGGGAGGAGGGCAATCAGCCCCAGCATTTT.